The rows below give T cell receptor beta chains drawn from one sample of a study of CD4+ T cells in melanoma. Here immunoSEQ multiplex PCR was the method, and the copy in TCRdb shows in-frame clones only, minus some. The data contain fewer than 20,000 clones, under 90% of them singletons. Input material: cells from a culture (not recorded whether cultured in vitro). The receptors shown here come from a human donor with melanoma. Both conserved end residues are part of each CDR3. Fields, in order: CDR3 length, J gene, D gene, V gene, clone size, CDR3 protein, CDR3 DNA. A D gene is named only where the DNA matches it firmly. Size values are once, few and many counts, or a class for expanded clones, and some rows have none.

CDR3 length: 14; J gene: TRBJ2-3; D gene: -; V gene: TRBV5-1; clone size: -; CDR3 protein: CASSGWGGADTQYF; CDR3 DNA: TGCGCCAGCAGCGGGTGGGGGGGCGCAGATACGCAGTATTTT
CDR3 length: 18; J gene: TRBJ1-5; D gene: TRBD1; V gene: TRBV19; clone size: few; CDR3 protein: CASTGQGGNRVVNQPQHF; CDR3 DNA: TGTGCCAGCACAGGACAGGGGGGAAATCGAGTGGTCAATCAGCCCCAGCATTTT
CDR3 length: 14; J gene: TRBJ2-7; D gene: TRBD1; V gene: TRBV6-5; clone size: -; CDR3 protein: CASRTGTGGYEQYF; CDR3 DNA: TGTGCCAGCAGAACCGGGACAGGGGGTTACGAGCAGTACTTC
CDR3 length: 14; J gene: TRBJ1-4; D gene: TRBD1; V gene: TRBV27; clone size: -; CDR3 protein: CASSLREQGGKLFF; CDR3 DNA: TGTGCCAGCAGTCTTCGGGAGCAGGGGGGAAAACTGTTTTTT
CDR3 length: 14; J gene: TRBJ2-5; D gene: -; V gene: TRBV2; clone size: -; CDR3 protein: CASSYRGGGETQYF; CDR3 DNA: TGTGCCAGCAGTTACAGGGGAGGTGGCGAGACCCAGTACTTC
CDR3 length: 14; J gene: TRBJ2-2; D gene: -; V gene: TRBV6-1; clone size: -; CDR3 protein: CASSRQPNTGELFF; CDR3 DNA: TGTGCCAGCAGCAGACAGCCGAACACCGGGGAGCTGTTTTTT
CDR3 length: 11; J gene: TRBJ2-7; D gene: -; V gene: TRBV2; clone size: -; CDR3 protein: CASREGMEQYF; CDR3 DNA: TGTGCCAGCAGAGAGGGGATGGAGCAGTACTTC
CDR3 length: 17; J gene: TRBJ2-1; D gene: -; V gene: TRBV27; clone size: -; CDR3 protein: CASSSLRVSRTPNEQFF; CDR3 DNA: TGTGCCAGCAGTTCCTTAAGGGTTTCCCGGACCCCCAATGAGCAGTTCTTC
CDR3 length: 15; J gene: TRBJ2-3; D gene: -; V gene: TRBV2; clone size: -; CDR3 protein: CASSEAGPPGDTQYF; CDR3 DNA: TGTGCCAGCAGTGAAGCAGGGCCACCCGGGGATACGCAGTATTTT
CDR3 length: 16; J gene: TRBJ2-7; D gene: -; V gene: TRBV7-8; clone size: -; CDR3 protein: CASSATTVLASYEQYF; CDR3 DNA: TGTGCCAGCAGCGCGACGACAGTTTTGGCCTCCTACGAGCAGTACTTC
CDR3 length: 13; J gene: TRBJ2-2; D gene: -; V gene: TRBV7-9; clone size: -; CDR3 protein: CASSSDGHGELFF; CDR3 DNA: TGTGCCAGCAGCTCAGACGGGCACGGGGAGCTGTTTTTT
CDR3 length: 12; J gene: TRBJ1-2; D gene: -; V gene: TRBV30; clone size: -; CDR3 protein: CAWSIWVGSYTF; CDR3 DNA: TGTGCCTGGAGTATTTGGGTAGGGAGCTACACCTTC
CDR3 length: 15; J gene: TRBJ2-7; D gene: TRBD1; V gene: TRBV19; clone size: -; CDR3 protein: CASSATPRGRGEQYF; CDR3 DNA: TGTGCCAGTAGTGCGACCCCCAGGGGGCGTGGGGAGCAGTACTTC
CDR3 length: 17; J gene: TRBJ2-7; D gene: -; V gene: TRBV30; clone size: once; CDR3 protein: CAWTRAEGLLEPYEQYF; CDR3 DNA: TGTGCCTGGACCCGGGCCGAGGGGCTATTAGAACCCTACGAGCAGTACTTC
CDR3 length: 14; J gene: TRBJ1-1; D gene: -; V gene: TRBV6-1; clone size: -; CDR3 protein: CASSQDSLNTEAFF; CDR3 DNA: TGTGCCAGCAGCCAAGACAGCTTGAACACTGAAGCTTTCTTT
CDR3 length: 14; J gene: TRBJ1-6; D gene: -; V gene: TRBV6-1; clone size: -; CDR3 protein: CASSEPGLNSPLHF; CDR3 DNA: TGTGCCAGCAGTGAACCGGGACTGAATTCACCCCTCCACTTT
CDR3 length: 15; J gene: TRBJ1-2; D gene: TRBD1; V gene: TRBV6-1; clone size: -; CDR3 protein: CASRTGASANYGYTF; CDR3 DNA: TGTGCCAGTCGGACAGGGGCTTCAGCTAACTATGGCTACACCTTC
CDR3 length: 18; J gene: TRBJ1-2; D gene: -; V gene: TRBV18; clone size: -; CDR3 protein: CASSPTMGHRAREYGYTF; CDR3 DNA: TGTGCCAGCTCACCTACTATGGGGCACAGGGCTCGAGAATATGGCTACACCTTC
CDR3 length: 14; J gene: TRBJ2-5; D gene: TRBD1; V gene: TRBV5-1; clone size: -; CDR3 protein: CASSTGQQGETQYF; CDR3 DNA: TGCGCCAGCAGCACGGGACAGCAGGGAGAGACCCAGTACTTC
CDR3 length: 16; J gene: TRBJ2-6; D gene: -; V gene: TRBV19; clone size: -; CDR3 protein: CASSISTLPGANVLTF; CDR3 DNA: TGTGCCAGTAGTATATCTACACTCCCTGGGGCCAACGTCCTGACTTTC
CDR3 length: 14; J gene: TRBJ1-3; D gene: -; V gene: TRBV5-1; clone size: -; CDR3 protein: CASSLQGSGNTIYF; CDR3 DNA: TGCGCCAGCAGCCTACAGGGTTCAGGAAACACCATATATTTT
CDR3 length: 14; J gene: TRBJ1-5; D gene: -; V gene: TRBV6-1; clone size: -; CDR3 protein: CASQRGEGNQPQHF; CDR3 DNA: TGTGCCAGTCAAAGGGGGGAAGGCAATCAGCCCCAGCATTTT
CDR3 length: 16; J gene: TRBJ1-6; D gene: TRBD1; V gene: TRBV4-1; clone size: once; CDR3 protein: CASSQATGTDNSPLHF; CDR3 DNA: TGCGCCAGCAGCCAGGCTACCGGGACAGATAATTCACCCCTCCACTTT
CDR3 length: 12; J gene: TRBJ1-1; D gene: TRBD1; V gene: TRBV2; clone size: -; CDR3 protein: CASSRQGQGAFF; CDR3 DNA: TGTGCCAGCAGCCGACAGGGGCAAGGAGCTTTCTTT
CDR3 length: 15; J gene: TRBJ2-1; D gene: TRBD2; V gene: TRBV5-4; clone size: once; CDR3 protein: CASRLAGGPRNEQFF; CDR3 DNA: TGTGCCAGCAGGCTAGCGGGGGGGCCTAGGAATGAGCAGTTCTTC
CDR3 length: 14; J gene: TRBJ1-2; D gene: -; V gene: TRBV7-9; clone size: -; CDR3 protein: CASSLNTASRGYTF; CDR3 DNA: TGTGCCAGCAGCTTAAATACCGCCTCTAGGGGCTACACCTTC
CDR3 length: 16; J gene: TRBJ1-5; D gene: -; V gene: TRBV18; clone size: -; CDR3 protein: CASSPGGRVSNQPQHF; CDR3 DNA: TGTGCCAGCTCACCGGGAGGGAGGGTGAGCAATCAGCCCCAGCATTTT
CDR3 length: 14; J gene: TRBJ1-3; D gene: -; V gene: TRBV5-4; clone size: -; CDR3 protein: CASSLDRLENTIYF; CDR3 DNA: TGTGCCAGCAGCTTGGATAGGTTAGAAAACACCATATATTTT
CDR3 length: 17; J gene: TRBJ2-1; D gene: -; V gene: TRBV7-5; clone size: -; CDR3 protein: CARSPRRAGRYYNEQFF; CDR3 DNA: TGTGCCAGAAGCCCAAGGAGGGCGGGTCGCTACTACAATGAGCAGTTCTTC
CDR3 length: 15; J gene: TRBJ1-6; D gene: TRBD1; V gene: TRBV9; clone size: -; CDR3 protein: CASSATGTGASPLHF; CDR3 DNA: TGTGCCAGCAGCGCAACCGGGACAGGGGCTTCACCCCTCCACTTT
CDR3 length: 15; J gene: TRBJ2-6; D gene: TRBD1; V gene: TRBV6-1; clone size: -; CDR3 protein: CASAGGSTGANVLTF; CDR3 DNA: TGTGCCAGTGCAGGGGGCTCTACCGGGGCCAACGTCCTGACTTTC
CDR3 length: 12; J gene: TRBJ1-1; D gene: -; V gene: TRBV5-6; clone size: -; CDR3 protein: CASSLGGFEAFF; CDR3 DNA: TGTGCCAGCAGCTTGGGAGGGTTTGAAGCTTTCTTT
CDR3 length: 15; J gene: TRBJ1-6; D gene: TRBD1; V gene: TRBV5-1; clone size: few; CDR3 protein: CASKRTGGINSPLHF; CDR3 DNA: TGCGCCAGCAAGAGGACAGGGGGAATTAATTCACCCCTCCACTTT
CDR3 length: 15; J gene: TRBJ1-5; D gene: TRBD1; V gene: TRBV6-6; clone size: medium-sized; CDR3 protein: CASSLTGGSNQPQHF; CDR3 DNA: TGTGCCAGCAGCCTAACAGGGGGCAGCAATCAGCCCCAGCATTTT
CDR3 length: 13; J gene: TRBJ1-2; D gene: -; V gene: TRBV6-1; clone size: -; CDR3 protein: CASSGDPGRGYTF; CDR3 DNA: TGTGCCAGCAGTGGGGACCCCGGAAGAGGCTACACCTTC
CDR3 length: 12; J gene: TRBJ1-5; D gene: -; V gene: TRBV2; clone size: -; CDR3 protein: CASRGGNQPQHF; CDR3 DNA: TGTGCCAGCAGGGGCGGCAATCAGCCCCAGCATTTT
CDR3 length: 17; J gene: TRBJ2-3; D gene: -; V gene: TRBV5-8; clone size: -; CDR3 protein: CASRLTLWQGRTDTQYF; CDR3 DNA: TGTGCCAGCAGGCTGACACTTTGGCAGGGTCGGACAGATACGCAGTATTTT
CDR3 length: 14; J gene: TRBJ2-3; D gene: TRBD2; V gene: TRBV30; clone size: -; CDR3 protein: CAWIRRGALHTQYF; CDR3 DNA: TGTGCCTGGATAAGGCGGGGGGCCTTACATACGCAGTATTTT
CDR3 length: 15; J gene: TRBJ1-1; D gene: -; V gene: TRBV9; clone size: -; CDR3 protein: CASSGVDTPNTEAFF; CDR3 DNA: TGTGCCAGCAGCGGAGTGGACACACCGAACACTGAAGCTTTCTTT
CDR3 length: 17; J gene: TRBJ2-6; D gene: -; V gene: TRBV5-1; clone size: -; CDR3 protein: CASSLSVLGSGANVLTF; CDR3 DNA: TGCGCCAGCAGCTTGTCTGTCTTGGGATCTGGGGCCAACGTCCTGACTTTC
CDR3 length: 13; J gene: TRBJ1-1; D gene: TRBD1; V gene: TRBV6-1; clone size: -; CDR3 protein: CASRTGSRPEAFF; CDR3 DNA: TGTGCCAGTCGGACAGGGAGTAGGCCTGAAGCTTTCTTT
CDR3 length: 15; J gene: TRBJ2-5; D gene: -; V gene: TRBV11-2; clone size: -; CDR3 protein: CASSLSTSSPETQYF; CDR3 DNA: TGTGCCAGCAGCCTATCCACCTCTAGCCCGGAGACCCAGTACTTC
CDR3 length: 14; J gene: TRBJ2-5; D gene: -; V gene: TRBV5-1; clone size: -; CDR3 protein: CASSLYGGEETQYF; CDR3 DNA: TGCGCCAGCAGCTTGTACGGGGGCGAGGAGACCCAGTACTTC
CDR3 length: 14; J gene: TRBJ2-3; D gene: -; V gene: TRBV11-2; clone size: -; CDR3 protein: CASSAFGGADTQYF; CDR3 DNA: TGTGCCAGCAGCGCATTCGGCGGGGCAGATACGCAGTATTTT
CDR3 length: 14; J gene: TRBJ1-2; D gene: TRBD1; V gene: TRBV6-1; clone size: once; CDR3 protein: CASSVGTGGYGYTF; CDR3 DNA: TGTGCCAGCAGTGTGGGCACAGGGGGCTATGGCTACACCTTC
CDR3 length: 15; J gene: TRBJ1-1; D gene: TRBD1; V gene: TRBV11-2; clone size: -; CDR3 protein: CASSTDRVKVTEAFF; CDR3 DNA: TGTGCCAGCAGCACGGACAGGGTGAAGGTCACTGAAGCTTTCTTT
CDR3 length: 16; J gene: TRBJ2-5; D gene: TRBD2; V gene: TRBV4-2; clone size: -; CDR3 protein: CASSQYSGGAGKTQYF; CDR3 DNA: TGTGCCAGCAGCCAGTATAGCGGGGGGGCCGGAAAGACCCAGTACTTC
CDR3 length: 17; J gene: TRBJ1-3; D gene: TRBD1; V gene: TRBV19; clone size: medium-sized; CDR3 protein: CASSIPPGQGMRNTIYF; CDR3 DNA: TGTGCCAGTAGTATTCCACCGGGACAGGGGATGCGAAACACCATATATTTT
CDR3 length: 14; J gene: TRBJ2-1; D gene: TRBD2; V gene: TRBV5-1; clone size: -; CDR3 protein: CASSFFAGDNEQFF; CDR3 DNA: TGCGCCAGCAGCTTTTTCGCGGGGGACAATGAGCAGTTCTTC